These 32 T cell receptor beta chains were all obtained from the same sample, sequenced in a study of beta chain features in type 1 diabetes. Expressed TCRB transcripts were sequenced after all isolated RNA was converted to cDNA. This table comes from immunoSEQ multiplex PCR, and its TCRdb copy is limited to in-frame clones, with some not included. The sample comprises about 150,000 clones, approximately 9.1% of which are singletons, and 2% to 2.5% rests with the top ten. The sample was central memory CD4+ T cells from blood. The receptors come from a woman in her late teens or twenties in good health.

This clone was detected a few times. The same CDR3 can be traced to other DNA sequences in this sample. CDR3 protein: CASSWDSRSTEAFF. The DNA for the CDR3 is TGTGCCAGCAGTTGGGACTCTAGGAGTACTGAAGCTTTCTTT. The rearrangement joins TRBV2 to TRBJ1-1; the D gene is possibly TRBD1 (5 bases). This CDR3 is 14 amino acids long. The V gene lost 5 bases and the J gene lost 5 bases, with 15 bases spanning the gap. CDR1 and CDR2 (germline): SNHLY, FYNNEI. Complete variable domain (other parts from reference TRBV2 and TRBJ1-1): EPEVTQTPSHQVTQMGQEVILRCVPISNHLYFYWYRQILGQKVEFLVSFYNNEISEKSEIFDDQFSVERPDGSNFTLKIRSTKLEDSAMYFCASSWDSRSTEAFFGQGTRLTVV.

The chain recombines TRBV2 with TRBJ2-7; 7 bases match TRBD2. V lost 2 bases and J lost 0; bases outside the gene matches: 4. This CDR3 comprises 15 residues. Germline V CDR1 and CDR2: SNHLY, FYNNEI. CDR3 in DNA: TGTGCCAGCAGTGAACGGCCGGGGGGCTCCTACGAGCAGTACTTC. Translated, it gives CASSERPGGSYEQYF.

This clone was detected a few times. The chain combines TRBV7-8 with TRBJ2-7, with D possibly being TRBD2 (6 bases). Germline V gene sequence: CDR1 SGHVS, CDR2 FQNEAQ. The CDR3 runs 12 residues. V lost 6 bases and J lost 10, with 16 bases in between. CDR3 bases: TGTGCCAGCAGTCTATACCCGGGGGACCAGTACTTC. The encoded protein is CASSLYPGDQYF.

This clone was counted only a few times. This sequence joins TRBV7-2 and TRBJ2-7; D remains unclear. Per germline, CDR1 SGHTA and CDR2 FQGNSA. V was trimmed by 5 bases and J by 2 bases, leaving 10 bases between them. This CDR3 is 13 amino acids long. CDR3 in DNA: TGTGCCAGCAGCCCCTATCTGACCTACGAGCAGTACTTC. It specifies CASSPYLTYEQYF.

The chain has TRBV29-1 and TRBJ2-7; 9 bases line up with TRBD1. The V segment lost 6 bases and the J segment 5 bases; nucleotides outside the gene matches: 8. The CDR3 is made up of 13 amino acids. The V gene's germline CDR1 is SQVTM and CDR2 ANQGSEA. CDR3 DNA sequence: TGCAGCGTCGCCGGGACAGGGAACCACGAGCAGTACTTC. Protein sequence: CSVAGTGNHEQYF.

This clone has only a few counts. The chain recombines TRBV30 with TRBJ2-3, with 10 positions matching TRBD2. The germline V gene encodes CDR1 GTSNPN and CDR2 SVGIG (reference sequence). V was pared by 8 bases and J by 5 bases, with 7 bases of the junction left unmatched. The length of the CDR3 is 13 residues. The CDR3 sequence is CARVAGGGDTQYF. The CDR3, as DNA: TGTGCCCGCGTAGCGGGAGGAGGAGATACGCAGTATTTT.

The gene calls are TRBV7-2 and TRBJ2-7; 7 nucleotides align to TRBD2. V dropped 5 bases and J dropped 2; count of bases not matched to a gene: 6. The CDR3 is made up of 14 amino acids. Germline-derived CDR1 and CDR2 are SGHTA and FQGNSA. CDR3 amino acids: CASSAGLRAYEQYF. The CDR3 region has the DNA TGTGCCAGCAGCGCGGGACTACGCGCCTACGAGCAGTACTTC.

This clone was observed at least ten times. The chain combines TRBV4-1 with TRBJ1-4; a possible D gene is TRBD1 (5 bases). Trimming removed 1 base at V and 6 bases at J, with 15 bases between. Germline V gene lookup returns CDR1 MGHRA and CDR2 YSYEKL. CDR3 length: 16 amino acids. The CDR3 coding sequence is TGCGCCAGCAGCCAAGCGACGATCGGGGGGGATGAAAAACTGTTTTTT. This codes for CASSQATIGGDEKLFF.

The chain couples TRBV30 to TRBJ2-1; no definite D call. Germline V gene sequence: CDR1 GTSNPN, CDR2 SVGIG (reference sequence). Between the trimmed V and J ends, which lost 1 base and 10 bases, there was a span of 8 bases. CDR3 length: 11 amino acids. CDR3 amino acids: CAWSGVGEQFF. The CDR3 region has the DNA TGTGCCTGGAGTGGTGTCGGGGAGCAGTTCTTC.

This clone was found a few times. This sequence joins TRBV19 and TRBJ2-3; 10 bases map to TRBD2. The CDR3 covers 17 residues. Losses at the gene ends were 5 bases for V and 1 base for J; bases not matched to a gene: 9. Per germline, CDR1 LNHDA and CDR2 SQIVND (reference sequence). For the CDR3, the DNA is TGTGCCAGTAGTGCCGGCTCAGCGGGAGGGCGCACAGATACGCAGTATTTT. As protein: CASSAGSAGGRTDTQYF.

The chain couples TRBV2 to TRBJ2-7; the D gene is possibly TRBD1 (6 bases). The CDR3 has 14 residues. Trimming cost V 8 bases and J 1 base, with 15 bases left between them. Germline CDR1 reads SNHLY; CDR2 reads FYNNEI. The CDR3 reads CASLRQAESYEQYF. The DNA for the CDR3 is TGTGCCAGCCTTCGACAGGCCGAATCCTACGAGCAGTACTTC.

The rearrangement links TRBV5-4 to TRBJ2-2, with D possibly TRBD2 on 6 matching bases. The CDR3 runs 16 residues. V lost 4 bases and J lost 2, with 15 bases in between. In germline, CDR1 is SGHNT, CDR2 YYREEE (reference sequence). The CDR3 protein is CASSDPGTVNTGELFF. The CDR3 nucleotides read TGTGCCAGCAGCGATCCCGGGACTGTTAACACCGGGGAGCTGTTTTTT.

This clone was seen a handful of times. The chain joins TRBV10-3 to TRBJ1-2; D is perhaps TRBD1 (6 bases). Trimming took 5 bases from V and 3 from J, leaving 13 bases between them. This CDR3 is built from 14 residues. CDR1 and CDR2 from the germline V gene are ENHRY and SYGVKD. CDR3 nucleotide sequence: TGTGCCATCAGTCAGGACAGCACCTACTATGGCTACACCTTC. Translating gives CAISQDSTYYGYTF.

The chain employs TRBV7-2 and TRBJ2-1; 8 bases line up with TRBD2. CDR3 size: 16 residues. V lost 1 base, J lost 3 bases, and 5 bases stayed unmatched. Germline V gene lookup returns CDR1 SGHTA and CDR2 FQGNSA. The CDR3 here is CASSLVGGGRYNEQFF. DNA of the CDR3: TGTGCCAGCAGCTTAGTCGGCGGGGGGCGCTACAATGAGCAGTTCTTC.

This clone turned up a few times. This chain uses TRBV6-6 with TRBJ1-5, with 7 bases identical to TRBD1. Germline values: CDR1 MNHNY, CDR2 SVGAGI (reference sequence). This CDR3 spans 15 amino acids. V was clipped by 5 bases and J by 1 base; unmatched bases: 5. The CDR3 here is CASSILQGSNQPQHF. The CDR3 DNA is TGTGCCAGCAGTATCTTACAGGGGAGCAATCAGCCCCAGCATTTT.

V usage is TRBV4-1 and J usage is TRBJ1-2, with TRBD1 matching 7 bases. The CDR3 length is 16 residues. The J segment lost 5 bases and the V segment lost 1 base, leaving 10 bases of the junction unmatched. CDR1 and CDR2 (germline): MGHRA, YSYEKL. CDR3 in amino acids: CASSQGTGASRYGYTF. For the CDR3, the DNA is TGCGCCAGCAGCCAAGGTACAGGGGCTTCCCGGTATGGCTACACCTTC.

This clone was found a few times. The chain is built from TRBV5-1 and TRBJ2-5, with TRBD2 matching 14 bases. The CDR3 length is 16 residues. The V gene's germline CDR1 is SGHRS and CDR2 YFSETQ. J gave up 5 bases and V 3 bases, and 6 bases lay outside the gene matches. In DNA, the CDR3 is TGCGCCAGCAGCTCGACTAGCGGGAGGGCCGGGGAGACCCAGTACTTC. Translation gives CASSSTSGRAGETQYF. Drawing the rest from reference TRBV5-1 and TRBJ2-5, the complete variable domain is KAGVTQTPRYLIKTRGQQVTLSCSPISGHRSVSWYQQTPGQGLQFLFEYFSETQRNKGNFPGRFSGRQFSNSRSEMNVSTLELGDSALYLCASSSTSGRAGETQYFGPGTRLLVL.

The chain joins TRBV6-1 to TRBJ2-2, with 7 nucleotides matching TRBD1. The V segment lost 9 bases and the J segment 1 base; nucleotides outside the gene matches: 5. The CDR3 sequence is 14 residues long. Germline V gives CDR1 MNHNS, CDR2 SASEGT. CDR3 loop: CASTGDRNTGELFF. The CDR3 nucleotides are TGTGCCAGTACAGGGGACAGGAACACCGGGGAGCTGTTTTTT.

CDR3 region: CASSQNPSGSSYEQYF. The DNA of the CDR3 is TGCGCCAGCAGCCAAAATCCTAGCGGGAGTTCCTACGAGCAGTACTTC. V and J are TRBV4-1 and TRBJ2-7, with TRBD2 matching 10 bases. This CDR3 has 16 amino acids. In germline, CDR1 is MGHRA, CDR2 YSYEKL. With 2 bases clipped from V and 1 base from J, the junction kept 5 bases outside the gene matches.

This clone was seen more than once but under ten times. The CDR3 loop is CASRGGGSYNEQFF. The CDR3 nucleotides are TGTGCCAGTAGGGGGGGCGGGAGCTACAATGAGCAGTTCTTC. The chain has TRBV19 and TRBJ2-1; perhaps TRBD2 as D (7 bases). Germline CDR1 reads LNHDA; CDR2 reads SQIVND (reference sequence). The CDR3 extends over 14 amino acids. The ends were cut back, 6 bases at V and 3 bases at J, with 12 bases in the middle.

The table lists this clone with a few counts. V and J are TRBV29-1 and TRBJ1-2; D perhaps matches TRBD1 (5 bases). V lost 2 bases, J lost 2 bases, and 6 bases lay in between. Germline V gene sequence: CDR1 SQVTM, CDR2 ANQGSEA. The CDR3 is made up of 12 amino acids. CDR3 residues: CSVEKGNYGYTF. CDR3 nucleotide sequence: TGCAGCGTTGAAAAGGGGAACTATGGCTACACCTTC.

V usage is TRBV5-4 and J usage is TRBJ2-7, with a weak D call TRBD2 (7 bases). Germline V lookup: CDR1 SGHNT, CDR2 YYREEE (reference sequence). CDR3 length: 13 residues. V lost 6 bases and J 6 bases, leaving 16 bases between the germline ends. Written as DNA, the CDR3 is TGTGCCAGCACCCCTTGGGGGGGCGGCGAGCAGTACTTC. Residues: CASTPWGGGEQYF.

There are a few counts of this clone. The V call is TRBV28, the J call TRBJ2-7; 7 bases agree with TRBD2. Trimming removed 10 bases from V and 2 bases from J; junction bases left unmatched: 8. CDR1 is MDHEN, CDR2 SYDVKM, per germline. This CDR3 is 13 amino acids long. The CDR3 is CATQRGDTYEQYF. CDR3 DNA: TGTGCCACTCAGCGGGGTGATACCTACGAGCAGTACTTC.

The sample holds a few counts of this clone. The rearrangement links TRBV4-2 to TRBJ2-7; D is uncertain. Germline CDR1 is LGHNA and CDR2 is YNFKEQ. This CDR3 has 15 residues. Trimming pared 0 bases from V and 4 bases from J, leaving 13 bases between. The CDR3, as DNA: TGTGCCAGCAGCCAAGAGCGAGAACTGATTTACGAGCAGTACTTC. Translated: CASSQERELIYEQYF.

This clone was counted only a few times. The rearrangement links TRBV14 to TRBJ2-1, with 7 bases fitting TRBD1. The CDR3 is 15 residues long. V gave up 1 base and J gave up 0 bases; unmatched junction bases: 0. The V gene's germline CDR1 is SGHDN and CDR2 FVKESK. The CDR3 nucleotides are TGTGCCAGCAGCCAAGGGGACAGCTCCTACAATGAGCAGTTCTTC. Its translation: CASSQGDSSYNEQFF.

This clone was found a few times. The chain joins TRBV5-6 to TRBJ1-2, with 7 positions matching TRBD1. The junction had 7 bases not matched to a gene; V was cut back by 4 bases and J by 7 bases. The germline CDR1 and CDR2 sequences are SGHDT and YYEEEE. This CDR3 region has 13 residues. The CDR3 DNA reads TGTGCCAGCAGCCTGTACAGGGGTGGTGGCTACACCTTC. It specifies CASSLYRGGGYTF. Supplemented by reference TRBV5-6 and TRBJ1-2, the full variable domain reads DAGVTQSPTHLIKTRGQQVTLRCSPKSGHDTVSWYQQALGQGPQFIFQYYEEEERQRGNFPDRFSGHQFPNYSSELNVNALLLGDSALYLCASSLYRGGGYTFGSGTRLTVV.

This clone was recorded a few times. The chain uses TRBV30 and TRBJ2-3; TRBD2 matches at 15 bases. J gave up 2 bases and V 6 bases, and 9 bases lay outside the gene matches. Germline CDR1 reads GTSNPN; CDR2 reads SVGIG (reference sequence). The CDR3 has 17 residues. Written as DNA, the CDR3 is TGTGCCTGCTCACTCGGGACTAGCGGGAGGATCACAGATACGCAGTATTTT. Its translation: CACSLGTSGRITDTQYF.

This clone was seen a handful of times. CDR3 residues: CASSLATKETQYF. CDR3 coding DNA: TGTGCCAGCAGCTTAGCGACTAAAGAGACCCAGTACTTC. The genes are TRBV7-2 and TRBJ2-5; possible D gene TRBD2, 5 bases. From germline, CDR1 is SGHTA and CDR2 FQGNSA. Between the trimmed V and J ends, which lost 0 bases and 3 bases, there was a span of 5 bases. This CDR3 is built from 13 residues.

CDR3 residues: CASSLVTDHNEKLFF. As DNA, the CDR3 is TGTGCCAGCAGCTTGGTGACAGATCATAATGAAAAACTGTTTTTT. This sequence joins TRBV5-6 and TRBJ1-4; D is possibly TRBD1 (5 bases). This CDR3 has 15 amino acids. The ends were cut back, 0 bases at V and 4 bases at J, with 10 bases in the middle. Germline CDR1 reads SGHDT; CDR2 reads YYEEEE. The variable domain in full, with the rest retrieved from reference TRBV5-6 and TRBJ1-4, is DAGVTQSPTHLIKTRGQQVTLRCSPKSGHDTVSWYQQALGQGPQFIFQYYEEEERQRGNFPDRFSGHQFPNYSSELNVNALLLGDSALYLCASSLVTDHNEKLFFGSGTQLSVL.

The table lists this clone with a few counts. V and J are TRBV29-1 and TRBJ2-5; D is ambiguous. V dropped 4 bases and J dropped 5 bases, with 11 bases sitting between them. The CDR3 is made up of 12 amino acids. CDR1 SQVTM and CDR2 ANQGSEA come from the germline V gene. The CDR3 here is CSVARSRETQYF. The CDR3 DNA reads as TGCAGCGTTGCGCGAAGTCGCGAGACCCAGTACTTC. Variable domain in full (rest from reference TRBV29-1 and TRBJ2-5): SAVISQKPSRDICQRGTSLTIQCQVDSQVTMMFWYRQQPGQSLTLIATANQGSEATYESGFVIDKFPISRPNLTFSTLTVSNMSPEDSSIYLCSVARSRETQYFGPGTRLLVL.

This clone was detected a few times. This sequence joins TRBV19 and TRBJ2-7; D unresolved. This CDR3 region has 13 residues. V lost 5 bases and J 3 bases, leaving 11 bases between the germline ends. Germline V gene lookup returns CDR1 LNHDA and CDR2 SQIVND (reference sequence). The CDR3, as DNA: TGTGCCAGTAGTGTACAGCAGAACTACGAGCAGTACTTC. Translating gives CASSVQQNYEQYF. The full variable domain, in which reference TRBV19 and TRBJ2-7 provide the parts outside the CDR3, is DGGITQSPKYLFRKEGQNVTLSCEQNLNHDAMYWYRQDPGQGLRLIYYSQIVNDFQKGDIAEGYSVSREKKESFPLTVTSAQKNPTAFYLCASSVQQNYEQYFGPGTRLTVT.

This clone was counted only a few times. This sequence joins TRBV2 and TRBJ2-7; TRBD1 matches at 7 bases. The CDR3 loop spans 14 amino acids. The germline gives CDR1 SNHLY, CDR2 FYNNEI. V lost 3 bases to trimming and J lost 6 bases; unmatched junction nucleotides: 8. CDR3 in DNA: TGTGCCAGCAGTGATCCCACCGGACAGGCCGAGCAGTACTTC. It encodes CASSDPTGQAEQYF.